These T cell receptor beta chains were read from a single sample in a study of cytomegalovirus exposure and HLA in healthy donors. Only in-frame clones appear in the TCRdb table, and some are missing; sequencing was by immunoSEQ multiplex PCR. Altogether 110,000 or so clones are present, over 65% being singletons, with the ten largest covering less than 6%. Source material: PBMCs. The receptor source for this set is a woman in her twenties or thirties in good health and CMV-seropositive. CDR3s leave out the opening cysteine and the closing phenylalanine or tryptophan.

TRBV9	TRBJ2-3	ASSDESSSGNTQY
TRBV5-1	TRBJ1-2	ASSYGQESYGYT
TRBV19	TRBJ1-4	ATSRQGANEKLF
TRBV27	TRBJ1-6	ASSSFSNRDDNSPLH
TRBV7-2	TRBJ2-5	ASSLGLAGRETQY
TRBV10-2	TRBJ1-1	ASSDAGARNTEAF
TRBV6-6	TRBJ2-7	ASSHGGQETYEQY
TRBV6-5	TRBJ1-4	ASRMDRSNEKLF
TRBV7-2	TRBJ2-7	ASSLVALGAHHSYEQY
TRBV19	TRBJ1-1	ASSGYVEAF
TRBV4-1	TRBJ1-6	ASSQTGTPNSPLH
TRBV19	TRBJ1-4	ASSGRRGTYNEKLF
TRBV4-1	TRBJ2-3	ASSPVGEGNTQY
TRBV5-5	TRBJ2-7	ASSWDRGQLEQY
TRBV10-1	TRBJ2-1	ASSRPGYRDNEQF
TRBV5-1	TRBJ2-1	ASSSSPGHEQF
TRBV18	TRBJ1-4	ASSSTQGAHEKLF
TRBV6-1	TRBJ1-2	ASSEAYGASGYT
TRBV5-6	TRBJ2-2	ASSRPGDSRNTGELF
TRBV5-1	TRBJ2-1	ASWGQNNEQL